A selection of T cell receptor beta chains follows, all from one sample in a study of somatic mutations in cytotoxic T cells in rheumatoid arthritis. TCRdb keeps only in-frame clones here, not all; method: immunoSEQ multiplex PCR. The table includes almost 3,000 clones, roughly nine tenths detected once. Input material: CD8+ T cells sorted from blood. These receptors were taken from a woman aged 55-70 years with rheumatoid arthritis. Both conserved end residues are trimmed from each CDR3.

J: TRBJ2-2; V: TRBV7-9; CDR3: ASSLVIAGITGELF
J: TRBJ2-7; V: TRBV30; CDR3: AWGQGGEQY
J: TRBJ2-5; V: TRBV13; CDR3: ASSPRGTQETQY
J: TRBJ1-1; V: TRBV27; CDR3: ASRMAAWTEAF
J: TRBJ1-6; V: TRBV29-1; CDR3: SAQEGQSNSPLH
J: TRBJ1-5; V: TRBV6-5; CDR3: ASSPPGQPQH
J: TRBJ2-7; V: TRBV12-5; CDR3: ASGQIETGYEQY
J: TRBJ2-3; V: TRBV5-5; CDR3: ASSVGNREPSTDTQY
J: TRBJ2-5; V: TRBV7-2; CDR3: ASSPQGSTGVSNKETQY
J: TRBJ1-1; V: TRBV4-1; CDR3: ASSRTGAGTEAF
J: TRBJ2-1; V: TRBV12-5; CDR3: ASASRAGWGYEQF
J: TRBJ2-5; V: TRBV7-9; CDR3: ASSSMSSGTEETQY
J: TRBJ1-5; V: TRBV7-6; CDR3: ASSSGSGASNQPQH
J: TRBJ1-6; V: TRBV28; CDR3: ASSLGQGYRSPLH
J: TRBJ1-2; V: TRBV7-9; CDR3: ASSPGLEDYYGYT
J: TRBJ2-1; V: TRBV4-3; CDR3: ASSQDPDGGALNEQF
J: TRBJ2-1; V: TRBV6-6; CDR3: ATETDDRRDNEQF
J: TRBJ2-3; V: TRBV11-2; CDR3: ASRDRGWD
J: TRBJ2-7; V: TRBV19; CDR3: ASSIGQPYEQY
J: TRBJ1-1; V: TRBV13; CDR3: ASSLSGNSQAF
J: TRBJ2-7; V: TRBV13; CDR3: ASSLTSGEATSYEQY
J: TRBJ1-6; V: TRBV5-1; CDR3: ASSLGGGAGNSPLH
J: TRBJ2-1; V: TRBV10-3; CDR3: AISESGGLIYNEQF
J: TRBJ2-4; V: TRBV6-1; CDR3: ASTSAGGPINIQY
J: TRBJ2-7; V: TRBV5-4; CDR3: ASSLGGRGEY
J: TRBJ2-3; V: TRBV28; CDR3: ASSSGGRRTSDTQY
J: TRBJ1-2; V: TRBV9; CDR3: ASRAPGEYGYT
J: TRBJ2-5; V: TRBV5-4; CDR3: ASSFGTSETQY